Following are 4 T cell receptor beta chains from one sample sequenced in a study of CD8+ T cells in alopecia areata. Reverse transcribed after extraction, RNA yielded cDNA as the sequencing template. Some clones are missing from TCRdb's copy, which holds only in-frame ones; the method was immunoSEQ multiplex PCR. The table lists 150,000 to 200,000 clones, roughly 66% of them singletons. Treatment described: oral pan-JAK inhibitor, 5-10 mg twice daily. Sequenced here: CD4+ T cells sorted from blood, sampled at week 24, from a patient treated with tofacitinib. These receptors all stem from a human donor with alopecia areata.

The chain joins TRBV30 to TRBJ1-2, with a weak D call TRBD1 (6 bases). The germline V and J ends were trimmed by 4 bases and 4 bases, with 13 bases remaining between them. Germline V lookup: CDR1 GTSNPN, CDR2 SVGIG (reference sequence). This CDR3 spans 13 amino acids. CDR3 loop: CAWKPDRGYGYTF. The CDR3 DNA reads as TGTGCCTGGAAACCGGACAGAGGCTATGGCTACACCTTC. The whole variable domain, remainder taken from reference TRBV30 and TRBJ1-2, is SQTIHQWPATLVQPVGSPLSLECTVEGTSNPNLYWYRQAAGRGLQLLFYSVGIGQISSEVPQNLSASRPQDRQFILSSKKLLLSDSGFYLCAWKPDRGYGYTFGSGTRLTVV.

This rearrangement joins TRBV6-4 to TRBJ2-5; TRBD1 is a possible D gene (6 bases). CDR3 length: 13 amino acids. V lost 7 bases, J lost 1 base, and 10 bases lay in between. The V gene's germline CDR1 is MRHNA and CDR2 SNTAGT. The CDR3 region is CASNRDTQETQYF. CDR3 DNA sequence: TGTGCCAGCAACCGGGACACCCAAGAGACCCAGTACTTC.

The chain joins TRBV18 to TRBJ1-4; D is unresolved. This CDR3 contains 14 residues. Trimming stripped 3 bases from V and 2 bases from J, with 7 bases between. Germline-derived CDR1 and CDR2 are KGHSH and LQKENI. The CDR3 region is CASSPRATNEKLFF. The CDR3 DNA is TGTGCCAGCTCACCCCGGGCGACTAATGAAAAACTGTTTTTT. The full variable domain, its missing parts supplied by reference TRBV18 and TRBJ1-4, is NAGVMQNPRHLVRRRGQEARLRCSPMKGHSHVYWYRQLPEEGLKFMVYLQKENIIDESGMPKERFSAEFPKEGPSILRIQQVVRGDSAAYFCASSPRATNEKLFFGSGTQLSVL.

This clone was recorded a few times. The V gene is TRBV7-2, the J gene TRBJ1-6; no clear D gene. The V and J ends lost 8 bases and 6 bases respectively, with 11 bases between them. Germline V gene data show CDR1 as SGHTA and CDR2 as FQGNSA. The CDR3 contains 13 residues. The CDR3, as DNA: TGTGCCAGCCGGAGGGTAACTAATTCACCCCTCCACTTT. It codes for CASRRVTNSPLHF.